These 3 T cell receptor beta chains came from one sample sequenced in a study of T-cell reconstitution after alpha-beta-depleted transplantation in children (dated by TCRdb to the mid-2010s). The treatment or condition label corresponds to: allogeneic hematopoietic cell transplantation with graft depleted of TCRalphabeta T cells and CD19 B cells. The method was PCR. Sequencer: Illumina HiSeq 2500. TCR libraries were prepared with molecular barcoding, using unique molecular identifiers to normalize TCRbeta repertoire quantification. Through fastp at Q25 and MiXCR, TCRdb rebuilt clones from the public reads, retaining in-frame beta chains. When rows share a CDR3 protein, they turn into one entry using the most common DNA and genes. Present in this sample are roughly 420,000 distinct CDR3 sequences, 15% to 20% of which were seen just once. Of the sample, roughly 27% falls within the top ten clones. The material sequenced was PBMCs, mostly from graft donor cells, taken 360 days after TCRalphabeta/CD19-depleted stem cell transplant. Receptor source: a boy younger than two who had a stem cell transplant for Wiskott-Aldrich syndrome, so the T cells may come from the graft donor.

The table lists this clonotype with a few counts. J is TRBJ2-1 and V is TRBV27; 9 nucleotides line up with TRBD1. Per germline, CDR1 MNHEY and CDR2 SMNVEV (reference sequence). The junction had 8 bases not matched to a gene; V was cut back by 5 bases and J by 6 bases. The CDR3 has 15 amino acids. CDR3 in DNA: TGTGCCAGCAGTCCTCCGGGACAGGGAGGCAATGAGCAGTTCTTC. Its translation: CASSPPGQGGNEQFF.

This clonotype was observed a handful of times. The CDR3 sequence: CATSRGPPLAGLTDTQYF. DNA of the CDR3: TGTGCCACCAGCAGAGGTCCACCCCTAGCGGGCCTCACAGATACGCAGTATTTT. The chain joins TRBV15 to TRBJ2-3; 8 bases are a match to TRBD2. V lost 1 base and J lost 2; bases outside the gene matches: 11. Germline CDR1 is LNHNV and CDR2 is YYDKDF (reference sequence). CDR3 length equals 18 residues. The full variable domain, rest sourced from reference TRBV15 and TRBJ2-3, is DAMVIQNPRYQVTQFGKPVTLSCSQTLNHNVMYWYQQKSSQAPKLLFHYYDKDFNNEADTPDNFQSRRPNTSFCFLDIRSPGLGDTAMYLCATSRGPPLAGLTDTQYFGPGTRLTVL.

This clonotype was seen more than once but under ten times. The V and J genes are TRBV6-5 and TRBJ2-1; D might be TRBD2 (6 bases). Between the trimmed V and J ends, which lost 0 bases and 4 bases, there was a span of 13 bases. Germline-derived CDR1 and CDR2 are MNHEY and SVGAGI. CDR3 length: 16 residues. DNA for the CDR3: TGTGCCAGCAGTTACTCGAGTAGCGGTTTTTACAATGAGCAGTTCTTC. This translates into CASSYSSSGFYNEQFF.